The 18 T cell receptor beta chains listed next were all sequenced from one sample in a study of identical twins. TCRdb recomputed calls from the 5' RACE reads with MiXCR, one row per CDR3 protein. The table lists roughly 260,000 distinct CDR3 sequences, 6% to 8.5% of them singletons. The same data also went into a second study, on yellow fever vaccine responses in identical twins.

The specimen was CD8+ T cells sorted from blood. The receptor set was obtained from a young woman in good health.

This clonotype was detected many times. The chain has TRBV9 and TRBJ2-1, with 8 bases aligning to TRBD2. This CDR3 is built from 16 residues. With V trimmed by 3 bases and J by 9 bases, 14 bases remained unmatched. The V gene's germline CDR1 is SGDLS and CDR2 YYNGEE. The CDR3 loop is CASSEEGTRIFVEQFF. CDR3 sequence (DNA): TGTGCCAGCAGCGAGGAGGGGACTAGAATCTTTGTTGAGCAGTTCTTC. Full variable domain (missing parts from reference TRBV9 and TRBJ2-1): DSGVTQTPKHLITATGQRVTLRCSPRSGDLSVYWYQQSLDQGLQFLIQYYNGEERAKGNILERFSAQQFPDLHSELNLSSLELGDSALYFCASSEEGTRIFVEQFFGPGTRLTVL.

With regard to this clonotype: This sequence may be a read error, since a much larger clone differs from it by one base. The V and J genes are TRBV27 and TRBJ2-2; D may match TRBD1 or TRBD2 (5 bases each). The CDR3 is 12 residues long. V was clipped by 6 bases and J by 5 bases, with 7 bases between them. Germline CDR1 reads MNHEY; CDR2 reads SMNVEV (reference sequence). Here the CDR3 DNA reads TGTGCCAGCAGCGGGGCGACCGGGGAGCTGTTTTTT. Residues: CASSGATGELFF.

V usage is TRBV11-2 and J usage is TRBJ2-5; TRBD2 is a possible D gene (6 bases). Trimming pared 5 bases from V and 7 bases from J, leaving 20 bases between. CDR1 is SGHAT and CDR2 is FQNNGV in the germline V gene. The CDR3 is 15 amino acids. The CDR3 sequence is CASSTIRAWGVTQYF. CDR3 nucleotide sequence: TGTGCCAGCAGCACAATCAGGGCCTGGGGGGTGACCCAGTACTTC.

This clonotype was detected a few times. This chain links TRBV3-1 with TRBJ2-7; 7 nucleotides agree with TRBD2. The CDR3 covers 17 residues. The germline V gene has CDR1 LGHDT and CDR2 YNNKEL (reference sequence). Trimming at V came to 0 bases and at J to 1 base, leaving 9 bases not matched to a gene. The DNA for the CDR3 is TGTGCCAGCAGCCAAGATCTTGGAGGGAGGGGTTCCTACGAGCAGTACTTC. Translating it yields CASSQDLGGRGSYEQYF.

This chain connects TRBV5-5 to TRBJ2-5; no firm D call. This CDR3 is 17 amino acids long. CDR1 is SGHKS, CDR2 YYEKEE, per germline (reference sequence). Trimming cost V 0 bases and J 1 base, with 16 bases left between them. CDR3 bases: TGTGCCAGCAGCTTGGAGACGATACCCGGACGCCAAGAGACCCAGTACTTC. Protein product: CASSLETIPGRQETQYF.

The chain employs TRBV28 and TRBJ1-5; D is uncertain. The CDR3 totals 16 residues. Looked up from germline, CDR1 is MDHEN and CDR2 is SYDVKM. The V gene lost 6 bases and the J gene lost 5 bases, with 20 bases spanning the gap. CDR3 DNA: TGTGCCAGCAGCCCAGTCTTCTTGATGACCGATCAGCCCCAGCATTTT. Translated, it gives CASSPVFLMTDQPQHF.

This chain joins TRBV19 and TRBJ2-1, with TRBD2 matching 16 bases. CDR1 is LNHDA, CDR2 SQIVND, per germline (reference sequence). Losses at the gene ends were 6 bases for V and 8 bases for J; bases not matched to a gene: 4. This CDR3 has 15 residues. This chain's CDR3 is CASREGTSGRDEQFF. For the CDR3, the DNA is TGTGCCAGTAGGGAGGGGACTAGCGGGAGGGATGAGCAGTTCTTC.

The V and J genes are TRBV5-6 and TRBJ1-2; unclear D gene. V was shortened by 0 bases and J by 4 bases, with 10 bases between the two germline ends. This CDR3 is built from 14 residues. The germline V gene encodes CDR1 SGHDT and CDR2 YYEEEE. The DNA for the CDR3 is TGTGCCAGCAGCTTGGAGGGAAATTCCTATGGCTACACCTTC. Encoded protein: CASSLEGNSYGYTF.

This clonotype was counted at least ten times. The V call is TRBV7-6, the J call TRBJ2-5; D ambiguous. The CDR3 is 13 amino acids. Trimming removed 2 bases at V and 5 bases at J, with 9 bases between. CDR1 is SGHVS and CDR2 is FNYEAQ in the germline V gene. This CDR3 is CASSLRFRETQYF. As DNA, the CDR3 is TGTGCCAGCAGCTTAAGGTTTCGGGAGACCCAGTACTTC. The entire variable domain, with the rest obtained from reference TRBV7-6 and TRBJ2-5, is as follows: GAGVSQSPRYKVTKRGQDVALRCDPISGHVSLYWYRQALGQGPEFLTYFNYEAQQDKSGLPNDRFSAERPEGSISTLTIQRTEQRDSAMYRCASSLRFRETQYFGPGTRLLVL.

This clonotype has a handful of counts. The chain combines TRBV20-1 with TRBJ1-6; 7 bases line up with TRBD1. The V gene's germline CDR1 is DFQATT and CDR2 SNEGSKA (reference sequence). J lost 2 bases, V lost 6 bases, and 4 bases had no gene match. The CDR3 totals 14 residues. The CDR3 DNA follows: TGCAGTGCGTCGGGGACAGCCTATAATTCACCCCTCCACTTT. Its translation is CSASGTAYNSPLHF.

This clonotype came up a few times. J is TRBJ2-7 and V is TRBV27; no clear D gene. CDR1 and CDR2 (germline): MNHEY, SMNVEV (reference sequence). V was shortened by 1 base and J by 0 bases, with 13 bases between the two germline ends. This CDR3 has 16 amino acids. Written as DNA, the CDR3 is TGTGCCAGCAGTTTATTATATGGCGGTCGCTCCTACGAGCAGTACTTC. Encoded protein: CASSLLYGGRSYEQYF.

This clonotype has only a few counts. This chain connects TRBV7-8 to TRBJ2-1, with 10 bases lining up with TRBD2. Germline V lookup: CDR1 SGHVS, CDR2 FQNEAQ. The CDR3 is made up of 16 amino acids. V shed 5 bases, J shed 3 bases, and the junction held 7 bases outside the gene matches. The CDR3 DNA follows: TGTGCCAGCAGCGCAAACCTAGCGGGGGTCTACAATGAGCAGTTCTTC. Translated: CASSANLAGVYNEQFF.

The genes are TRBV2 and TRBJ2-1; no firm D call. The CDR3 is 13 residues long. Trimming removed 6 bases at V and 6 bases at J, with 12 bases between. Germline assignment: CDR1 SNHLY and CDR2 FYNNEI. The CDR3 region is CASSHRGPNEQFF. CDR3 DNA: TGTGCCAGCAGCCACCGTGGCCCCAATGAGCAGTTCTTC.

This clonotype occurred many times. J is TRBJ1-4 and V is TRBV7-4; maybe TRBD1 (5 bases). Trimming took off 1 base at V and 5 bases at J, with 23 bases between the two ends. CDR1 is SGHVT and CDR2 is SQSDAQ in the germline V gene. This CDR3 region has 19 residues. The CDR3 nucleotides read TGTGCCAGCAGCTTAGACCCGGGCAGGGACCTCCTGAGGAATGAAAAACTGTTTTTT. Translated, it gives CASSLDPGRDLLRNEKLFF.

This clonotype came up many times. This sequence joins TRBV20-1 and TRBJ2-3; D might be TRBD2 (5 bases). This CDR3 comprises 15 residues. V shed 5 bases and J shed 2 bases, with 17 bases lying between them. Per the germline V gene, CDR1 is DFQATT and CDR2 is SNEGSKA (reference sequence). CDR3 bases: TGCAGTGCTCATTCATCGGACTGGGCCACAGATACGCAGTATTTT. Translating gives CSAHSSDWATDTQYF.

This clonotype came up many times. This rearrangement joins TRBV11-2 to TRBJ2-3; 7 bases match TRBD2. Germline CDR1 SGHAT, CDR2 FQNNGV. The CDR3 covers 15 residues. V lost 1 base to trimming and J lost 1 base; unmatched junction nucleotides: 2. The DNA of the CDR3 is TGTGCCAGCAGCTTAGGTGCGGGGGGCACAGATACGCAGTATTTT. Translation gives CASSLGAGGTDTQYF.

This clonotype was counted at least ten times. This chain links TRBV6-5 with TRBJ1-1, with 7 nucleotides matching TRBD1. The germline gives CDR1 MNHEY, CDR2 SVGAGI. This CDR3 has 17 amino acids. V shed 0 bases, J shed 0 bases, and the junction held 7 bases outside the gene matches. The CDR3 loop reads CASSYSGDRYLNTEAFF. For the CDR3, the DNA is TGTGCCAGCAGTTACTCGGGGGACAGATACCTGAACACTGAAGCTTTCTTT.

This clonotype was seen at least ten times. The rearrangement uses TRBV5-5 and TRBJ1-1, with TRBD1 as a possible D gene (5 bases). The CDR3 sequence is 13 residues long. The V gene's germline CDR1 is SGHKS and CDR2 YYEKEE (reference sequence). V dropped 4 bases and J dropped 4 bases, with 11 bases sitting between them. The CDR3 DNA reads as TGTGCCAGCAGCCTCAGGGAGGCCACTGAAGCTTTCTTT. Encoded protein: CASSLREATEAFF.